Listed below are T cell receptor beta chains from one sample, sequenced in a study of T cells expressing NK-cell markers. TCRdb reprocessed the 5' RACE reads and reports one entry per CDR3 protein, with no DNA. The sample holds about 460,000 distinct CDR3 sequences. Sequencing input: blood T cells: a sorted CD56 or NKG2C T cell subset, CD4+ or CD8+ T cells, or bulk PBMC T cells (not recorded which). Every receptor here comes from a woman aged 45 to 65 in good health. CDR3s include the opening cysteine and the closing phenylalanine or tryptophan.

TRBJ1-1	TRBV20-1	CSAESWGQDTEAFF
TRBJ1-1	TRBV29-1	CSSDARRNTEAFF
TRBJ2-2	TRBV7-3	CASSFQGTGELFF
TRBJ2-7	TRBV10-3	CAIEEGGREQYF
TRBJ1-2	TRBV11-2	CASSLGPGPYGYTF
TRBJ2-3	TRBV5-6	CASSLVPEGTDTQYF
TRBJ2-3	TRBV24-1	CATSDLPNTQYF
TRBJ2-1	TRBV7-9	CASSLRTSGRYNEQFF
TRBJ2-5	TRBV12-3/TRBV12-4	CASSLGTAGGTQYF
TRBJ2-3	TRBV20-1	CSAMRLAGGHTDTQYF
TRBJ2-2	TRBV12-3/TRBV12-4	CASLSSNTGELFF
TRBJ2-5	TRBV20-1	CSARDATSSQETQYF
TRBJ1-1	TRBV3-1	CASSLVVGRGAEAFF
TRBJ2-3	TRBV2	CASSSLASADTQYF
TRBJ2-5	TRBV5-1	CASRDVRASTETQYF
TRBJ2-7	TRBV28	CASGTSGSSYEQYF
TRBJ2-3	TRBV11-3	CASSRMVGPDTQYF
TRBJ2-7	TRBV20-1	CSASPLAGEGEQYF
TRBJ1-5	TRBV4-2	CASSQEVSRNQPQHF
TRBJ2-3	TRBV28	CASSSTLPGAYF
TRBJ2-7	TRBV28	CASSPRTRVYEQYF
TRBJ1-5	TRBV6-1	CASRSPGQGWSNQPQHF
TRBJ2-1	TRBV12-3/TRBV12-4	CASSPGTPNEQFF
TRBJ1-5	TRBV27	CASSPHQSDRNQPQHF
TRBJ2-2	TRBV10-2	CASSDGQGLKTGELFF
TRBJ1-6	TRBV20-1	CSASETVNSPLHF
TRBJ2-1	TRBV6-4	CASSAGTSGYIEQFF
TRBJ2-7	TRBV27	CASSFRTSGSSYEQYF
TRBJ2-2	TRBV19	CASSTKAGELFF
TRBJ2-3	TRBV20-1	CSAPDLKTGYGTDTQYF
TRBJ1-2	TRBV6-6	CATYSVNYGYTF
TRBJ2-2	TRBV10-3	CAISAPIRANTGELFF
TRBJ2-7	TRBV4-1	CASSQAGGVYEQYF
TRBJ2-7	TRBV28	CASRLTTSYEQYF
TRBJ2-2	TRBV4-2	CASSQDALNTGELFF
TRBJ2-7	TRBV5-6	CASSFRGEVRGEQYF
TRBJ1-6	TRBV5-1	CASSLEPTGNSPLHF
TRBJ2-3	TRBV21-1	CASSSPGQGSDTQYF
TRBJ2-3	TRBV25-1	CASSEWGLAGDTQYF
TRBJ2-5	TRBV12-3/TRBV12-4	CASSLTGGAETQYF
TRBJ2-1	TRBV20-1	CSAPERWSYNEQFF
TRBJ2-5	TRBV12-3/TRBV12-4	CASSPRAGGAETQYF
TRBJ1-2	TRBV9	CASSGYRENGYTF
TRBJ1-5	TRBV19	CASSVDYSNQPQHF
TRBJ1-2	TRBV6-1	CASSESGTAYGYTF
TRBJ2-7	TRBV10-2	CASRAGTGRYEQYF
TRBJ2-1	TRBV5-1	CASSRGLAGGNEQFF
TRBJ2-3	TRBV4-2	CASSQDGAGDSDTQYF
TRBJ2-2	TRBV19	CASSTQPPGELFF
TRBJ2-1	TRBV20-1	CSATKGRQGAKQFF
TRBJ1-6	TRBV20-1	CSARANKDSPLHF
TRBJ1-2	TRBV3-1	CASSPKLEGNWIYGYTF
TRBJ2-1	TRBV29-1	CSVDSRDFYNEQFF
TRBJ1-1	TRBV7-9	CASSSQLVGAFF
TRBJ2-3	TRBV29-1	CSVEVLAGVADTQYF
TRBJ2-2	TRBV7-3	CASSLTGGSGELFF